Given below is one T cell receptor beta chain in context. Repertoires were generated with immunoSEQ multiplex PCR, while TCRdb's copy carries only in-frame clones and drops some. The sample contains over 450,000 clones, around 78% of which appear only once. Germline V gene lookup returns CDR1 MNHEY and CDR2 SMNVEV (reference sequence). The germline V and J ends were trimmed by 5 bases and 6 bases, with 16 bases remaining between them. The CDR3 runs to 15 residues. This entry comes from a study of shared T cell receptors in the human thymus. A further study also used this sample, focusing on human thymus T cells. As reported in that work: What related research reported was that thymic repertoires overlapped highly among unrelated individuals.

The sample taken for sequencing was thymocytes. V gene TRBV27 combines with J gene TRBJ1-4; the D gene is possibly TRBD1 (5 bases). This sequence originates from a boy younger than two with a congenital heart defect. The CDR3 DNA follows: TGTGCCAGCAGTGCGGGGGGGGGTGTAGATGAAAAACTGTTTTTT. Its protein product is CASSAGGGVDEKLFF. Filled out from reference TRBV27 and TRBJ1-4, the complete variable domain reads EAQVTQNPRYLITVTGKKLTVTCSQNMNHEYMSWYRQDPGLGLRQIYYSMNVEVTDKGDVPEGYKVSRKEKRNFPLILESPSPNQTSLYFCASSAGGGVDEKLFFGSGTQLSVL.